Detailed here is one TCR beta chain. The antigen it binds to is not known. Qualities for individual bases were not recorded, and no much larger clone is one base off. Participants in the prospective study were enrolled through a virtual design, were aged roughly 18 to 100 years, and lived in 24 United States geographic areas. In the prospective study, participants were assigned to cohorts based on the clinical history participants reported in a screening survey and a study questionnaire. Each participant in the prospective study had whole blood, serum and a nasopharyngeal or oropharyngeal swab collected by mobile phlebotomists. Additional blood draws and questionnaires over an approximately two-month period could optionally be provided by prospective study participants. Before DNA extraction, prospective study blood samples were shipped either frozen or at room temperature. This sample was included in a study of blood T cell repertoires in COVID-19 (TCRdb year 2020). In the study overall: Collaborator samples came from the United States, Italy and Spain and covered acute and convalescent phases of COVID-19. The material from the prospective study consisted of cDNA or gDNA derived from T cells, B-cell-depleted T cells, or PBMCs. Deeply sampled blood TCRbeta repertoires from subjects exposed to, actively infected with, or recovered from COVID-19 were included in the dataset. The repertoires were made available in a free public database intended to serve as a resource for research on the immune response to SARS-CoV-2. Samples were obtained from the ongoing ImmuneRACE study (first 160 participants) and from 1,254 subjects provided by 6 global collaborators. Nearly every sample came with metadata listing a de-identified subject ID, COVID-19 status, age in years and sex. Where HLA class I and class II types were available, the types were taken from metadata supplied by the sample provider, not from assay-based typing. Overall results and qualifications from the work: The quantity of clinical and demographic metadata differed by source and by participant and was supplied without curation.

Counted from cysteine to phenylalanine, this CDR3 has 15 amino acids. Of the read, only the CDR3 DNA is kept; its 45 bases are in frame from base 1. TCRbeta CDR3 regions were amplified from genomic DNA using the immunoSEQ Assay, a bias-controlled multiplex PCR. In the original analysis: The number of nucleated cells in each sample was estimated by amplification of reference gene primers within the assay. To quantify the absolute abundance of each unique TCRbeta CDR3 rearrangement, sequence reads were collapsed and filtered. For each sample, productive Simpson clonality was calculated as the square root of Simpson's diversity index over productive rearrangements. TCRdb limited this immuneACCESS table to in-frame rearrangements with V and J called. A share of clones is missing; checked studies link under half to unresolved V genes, and the rest is unexplained. That table supplies the V and J calls and clone size; D and trimming were determined from the DNA. For this sample there are roughly 220,000 clones; roughly 88% appear just once. Under 15% of the sample comes from the top ten.

The sequenced sample consisted of PBMCs or T cells enriched from blood (not recorded which). The sequence is built from TRBV21-1 and TRBJ2-1; the table gives TRBD1 as D, unverified against the DNA. TRBV21-1 is deemed a pseudogene. The sequence was collected from a woman aged 50 to 60 with acute COVID-19. CDR3 loop: CASRTAGTGRNEQFF. The bases are TGTGCCAGCAGAACCGCTGGGACAGGGCGCAATGAGCAGTTCTTC.